Here is one T cell receptor (beta chain) with its context. This sample stems from a study of identical twins. TCRdb passed the 5' RACE reads through MiXCR, listing each CDR3 protein once. The sample carries roughly 500,000 distinct CDR3 sequences, about 20% recorded once. The germline gives CDR1 LNHNV, CDR2 YYDKDF (reference sequence). V shed 3 bases and J shed 8 bases, with 14 bases lying between them. There are 14 residues in the CDR3. The same specimen was also included in a second study, on T cells expressing NK-cell markers. From that paper: Several experiments employed an anti-gamma-delta TCR antibody to confine sorting to alpha-beta TCR T cells. Similarly, these clonotypes led the CD3+CD56-NKG2C+ fraction as well in several donors.

The chain uses TRBV15 and TRBJ1-5; maybe TRBD1 (5 bases). The specimen was CD4+ T cells sorted from blood. The TCR sequence derives from a woman aged 18-29 years in good health. CDR3 amino acids: CATSRGGRREPQHF. The CDR3 DNA reads as TGTGCCACCAGCAGGGGGGGGAGGCGGGAGCCCCAGCATTTT.